These 20 T cell receptor beta chains were all obtained from the same sample, sequenced in a study of beta chain features in type 1 diabetes. Reverse transcribing all isolated RNA meant expressed TCRB transcripts were sequenced. The data were produced by immunoSEQ multiplex PCR, yet TCRdb's version contains in-frame clones alone and is incomplete. Here the sample spans about 340,000 clones, roughly 8% being singletons. Source material: central memory CD4+ T cells from blood. These receptors were taken from a young woman in good health.

The chain links TRBV6-5 to TRBJ1-4; 8 bases map to TRBD1. Germline values: CDR1 MNHEY, CDR2 SVGAGI. The CDR3 totals 15 residues. V lost 4 bases and J lost 6; bases outside the gene matches: 7. In DNA, the CDR3 is TGTGCCAGCAGTTCGGGGACAGGCATTTATGAAAAACTGTTTTTT. This sequence encodes CASSSGTGIYEKLFF.

The V and J genes are TRBV7-9 and TRBJ2-5; possible D gene TRBD2, 5 bases. Between the trimmed V and J ends, which lost 0 bases and 7 bases, there was a span of 9 bases. CDR3 length: 13 residues. Germline CDR1 is SEHNR and CDR2 is FQNEAQ (reference sequence). CDR3 in amino acids: CASSLAQRATQYF. Written as DNA, the CDR3 is TGTGCCAGCAGCTTAGCGCAGAGGGCGACCCAGTACTTC.

This clone was recorded many times. The rearrangement uses TRBV19 and TRBJ2-1; the D is unclear. V gave up 3 bases and J gave up 4 bases, with 4 bases separating them. In germline, CDR1 is LNHDA, CDR2 SQIVND (reference sequence). The CDR3 consists of 12 residues. CDR3 amino acids: CASSMEYNEQFF. CDR3 nucleotides: TGTGCCAGTAGTATGGAATACAATGAGCAGTTCTTC.

The CDR3 DNA sequence: TGTGCCATCAGTGACCACAGGGACATAGCGGAGCAGTACTTC. Protein product: CAISDHRDIAEQYF. V usage is TRBV10-3 and J usage is TRBJ2-7; D may be TRBD1 (6 bases). The ends were cut back, 3 bases at V and 7 bases at J, with 16 bases in the middle. Germline assignment: CDR1 ENHRY and CDR2 SYGVKD. The CDR3 length is 14 residues.

This clone was detected only a few times. The chain recombines TRBV11-1 with TRBJ1-5; 7 bases fit TRBD1. Germline V gene data show CDR1 as SGHAT and CDR2 as FQDESV (reference sequence). This CDR3 region has 15 residues. Germline trimming cut 5 bases from V and 3 bases from J; bases unmatched to any gene: 7. CDR3 protein: CASSLGTANNQPQHF. DNA for the CDR3: TGTGCCAGCAGCCTTGGGACAGCAAACAATCAGCCCCAGCATTTT.

The chain is built from TRBV29-1 and TRBJ1-5; a weak D match, TRBD1 (6 bases). V lost 5 bases and J lost 3, with 11 bases in between. CDR1 and CDR2 from the germline V gene are SQVTM and ANQGSEA. The CDR3 length is 13 residues. CDR3 in amino acids: CSVSGAINQPQHF. The CDR3 region has the DNA TGCAGCGTTTCAGGGGCGATCAATCAGCCCCAGCATTTT.

This clone was observed a few times. V usage is TRBV4-3 and J usage is TRBJ2-7; D is unclear. Germline V gene sequence: CDR1 LGHNA, CDR2 YSLEER. The CDR3 sequence is 14 residues long. Trimming left V 2 bases short and J 3 bases short, with 11 bases between. CDR3 bases: TGCGCCAGCAGCCAAACCCGGGCAAACTACGAGCAGTACTTC. This gives the protein CASSQTRANYEQYF.

A few counts support this clone. The V gene is TRBV7-9, the J gene TRBJ2-7; 12 nucleotides match TRBD2. CDR3 length: 16 amino acids. Germline assignment: CDR1 SEHNR and CDR2 FQNEAQ (reference sequence). Unmatched junction bases numbered 2, after V lost 1 base and J lost 1 base. The DNA for the CDR3 is TGTGCCAGCAGCTTAGGGACTAGCGGGATATCCTACGAGCAGTACTTC. Its protein is CASSLGTSGISYEQYF.

The chain couples TRBV15 to TRBJ2-1; no clear D. The CDR3 is 16 amino acids. The germline CDR1 and CDR2 sequences are LNHNV and YYDKDF (reference sequence). Trimming shortened V by 0 bases and J by 0 bases, and 9 bases separated the two germline ends. CDR3 in amino acids: CATSRDPTTSYNEQFF. CDR3 nucleotide sequence: TGTGCCACCAGCAGAGACCCTACGACCTCCTACAATGAGCAGTTCTTC. The entire variable domain, with the rest obtained from reference TRBV15 and TRBJ2-1, is as follows: DAMVIQNPRYQVTQFGKPVTLSCSQTLNHNVMYWYQQKSSQAPKLLFHYYDKDFNNEADTPDNFQSRRPNTSFCFLDIRSPGLGDTAMYLCATSRDPTTSYNEQFFGPGTRLTVL.

V and J are TRBV27 and TRBJ2-5, with 14 bases identical to TRBD2. The V gene's germline CDR1 is MNHEY and CDR2 SMNVEV (reference sequence). This CDR3 has 16 amino acids. With 8 bases clipped from V and 5 bases from J, the junction kept 10 bases outside the gene matches. The CDR3 loop reads CASGPWTSGRRETQYF. CDR3 DNA: TGTGCCAGCGGACCCTGGACTAGCGGGAGGAGGGAGACCCAGTACTTC.

The genes are TRBV7-9 and TRBJ2-4; 8 bases match TRBD1. The CDR3 extends over 14 amino acids. The V segment lost 4 bases and the J segment 6 bases; nucleotides outside the gene matches: 5. CDR1 is SEHNR, CDR2 FQNEAQ, per germline (reference sequence). The chain's CDR3 is CASSYAGQGNIQYF. CDR3 coding DNA: TGTGCCAGCAGCTACGCCGGACAGGGAAACATTCAGTACTTC.

This chain joins TRBV6-6 and TRBJ2-2; TRBD2 might be the D (6 bases). The length of the CDR3 is 14 residues. The V end was cut by 2 bases, the J end by 7 bases, with 11 bases between. Looked up from germline, CDR1 is MNHNY and CDR2 is SVGAGI (reference sequence). The CDR3 loop reads CASSYAGPLGELFF. DNA for the CDR3: TGTGCCAGCAGTTACGCGGGGCCCCTCGGGGAGCTGTTTTTT.

V usage is TRBV14 and J usage is TRBJ2-1; tentatively, D is TRBD2 (6 bases). The CDR3 sequence is 15 residues long. Trimming took off 1 base at V and 4 bases at J, with 11 bases between the two ends. Germline V gene sequence: CDR1 SGHDN, CDR2 FVKESK. Written as DNA, the CDR3 is TGTGCCAGCAGCCAAGTGCGGGACCAATACAATGAGCAGTTCTTC. Encoded protein: CASSQVRDQYNEQFF.

The chain combines TRBV28 with TRBJ1-5; D unclear. V was clipped by 7 bases and J by 7 bases, with 20 bases between them. The germline CDR1 and CDR2 sequences are MDHEN and SYDVKM. The CDR3 covers 15 residues. The CDR3 loop reads CASIAPTWMRQPQHF. CDR3 in DNA: TGTGCCAGCATTGCCCCGACCTGGATGCGCCAGCCCCAGCATTTT.

This clone was picked up many times. The rearrangement joins TRBV28 to TRBJ2-3, with 7 bases aligning to TRBD2. The CDR3 loop spans 15 amino acids. Germline CDR1 reads MDHEN; CDR2 reads SYDVKM. The V and J ends lost 2 bases and 3 bases, in that order; junction bases with no gene match: 5. The CDR3 loop reads CASSLAGAGTDTQYF. The CDR3 DNA sequence: TGTGCCAGCAGTTTAGCGGGAGCCGGTACAGATACGCAGTATTTT.

V gene TRBV6-5 combines with J gene TRBJ2-2; a possible D gene is TRBD1 (6 bases). Trimming pared 5 bases from V and 2 bases from J, leaving 9 bases between. Germline values: CDR1 MNHEY, CDR2 SVGAGI. The CDR3 totals 14 residues. CDR3 bases: TGTGCCAGCAGTACGGACAGAAACACCGGGGAGCTGTTTTTT. Translated: CASSTDRNTGELFF.

This clone was observed many times. The rearrangement uses TRBV15 and TRBJ2-6; perhaps TRBD2 as D (5 bases). Germline V gene data show CDR1 as LNHNV and CDR2 as YYDKDF (reference sequence). CDR3 length equals 16 residues. V lost 5 bases and J lost 0, with 11 bases in between. CDR3: CATSGGPDSGANVLTF. The CDR3 DNA sequence: TGTGCCACCAGCGGAGGACCCGACTCTGGGGCCAACGTCCTGACTTTC. Full variable domain (missing parts from reference TRBV15 and TRBJ2-6): DAMVIQNPRYQVTQFGKPVTLSCSQTLNHNVMYWYQQKSSQAPKLLFHYYDKDFNNEADTPDNFQSRRPNTSFCFLDIRSPGLGDTAMYLCATSGGPDSGANVLTFGAGSRLTVL.

This clone was observed a few times. The sample has other DNA sequences that encode this CDR3 too. The rearrangement joins TRBV7-2 to TRBJ2-3; 12 bases are a match to TRBD2. The CDR3 is 14 residues long. The V segment lost 3 bases and the J segment 5 bases; nucleotides outside the gene matches: 0. Germline loops: CDR1 SGHTA, CDR2 FQGNSA. The chain's CDR3 is CASSLTSGRDTQYF. The CDR3 nucleotides read TGTGCCAGCAGCTTGACTAGCGGGAGAGATACGCAGTATTTT.

This clone has a handful of counts. The J gene is TRBJ2-1, the V gene TRBV6-1, with 11 bases that match TRBD2. This CDR3 region has 15 residues. Germline CDR1 is MNHNS and CDR2 is SASEGT. The junction had 7 bases not matched to a gene; V was cut back by 7 bases and J by 5 bases. The DNA for the CDR3 is TGTGCCAGCATGCTATTAGCGGGAGGGGACAATGAGCAGTTCTTC. Its protein is CASMLLAGGDNEQFF.

This clone was counted only a few times. The chain is built from TRBV6-1 and TRBJ2-7, with a tentative D call TRBD2 (6 bases). The length of the CDR3 is 13 residues. Trimming shortened V by 0 bases and J by 9 bases, and 12 bases separated the two germline ends. Germline V gene data show CDR1 as MNHNS and CDR2 as SASEGT. CDR3 region: CASSEALMGGQYF. For the CDR3, the DNA is TGTGCCAGCAGTGAAGCGCTTATGGGAGGGCAGTACTTC.